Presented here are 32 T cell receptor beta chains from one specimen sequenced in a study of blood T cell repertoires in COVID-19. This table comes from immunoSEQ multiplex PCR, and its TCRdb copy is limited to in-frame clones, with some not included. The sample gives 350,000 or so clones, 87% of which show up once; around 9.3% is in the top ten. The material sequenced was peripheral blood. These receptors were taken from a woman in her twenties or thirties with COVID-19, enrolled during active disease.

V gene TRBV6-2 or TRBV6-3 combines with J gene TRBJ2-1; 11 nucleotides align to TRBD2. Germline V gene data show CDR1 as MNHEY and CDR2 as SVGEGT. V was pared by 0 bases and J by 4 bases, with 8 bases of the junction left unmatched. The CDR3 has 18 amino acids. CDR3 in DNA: TGTGCCAGCAGTTACTCCCTTAGCGGGAGGGCCGGGTACAATGAGCAGTTCTTC. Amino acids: CASSYSLSGRAGYNEQFF.

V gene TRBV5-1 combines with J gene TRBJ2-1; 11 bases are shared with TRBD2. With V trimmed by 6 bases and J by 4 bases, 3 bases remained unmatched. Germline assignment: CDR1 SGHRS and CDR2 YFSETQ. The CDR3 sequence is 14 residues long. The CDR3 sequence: CASTLAGGYNEQFF. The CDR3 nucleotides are TGCGCCAGCACCCTAGCGGGAGGTTACAATGAGCAGTTCTTC.

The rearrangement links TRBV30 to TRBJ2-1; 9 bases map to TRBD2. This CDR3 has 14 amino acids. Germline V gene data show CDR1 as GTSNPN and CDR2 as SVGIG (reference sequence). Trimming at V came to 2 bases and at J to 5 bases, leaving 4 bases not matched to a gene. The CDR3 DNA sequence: TGTGCCTGGAGTCCGGGACTAGCCGACAATGAGCAGTTCTTC. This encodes CAWSPGLADNEQFF. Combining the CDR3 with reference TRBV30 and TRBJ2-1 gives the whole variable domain SQTIHQWPATLVQPVGSPLSLECTVEGTSNPNLYWYRQAAGRGLQLLFYSVGIGQISSEVPQNLSASRPQDRQFILSSKKLLLSDSGFYLCAWSPGLADNEQFFGPGTRLTVL.

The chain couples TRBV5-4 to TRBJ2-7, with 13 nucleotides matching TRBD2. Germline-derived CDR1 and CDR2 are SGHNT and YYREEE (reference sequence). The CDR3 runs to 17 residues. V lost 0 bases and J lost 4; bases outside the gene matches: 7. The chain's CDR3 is CASSLETGTSGIYEQYF. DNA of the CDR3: TGTGCCAGCAGCTTGGAAACGGGGACTAGCGGGATATACGAGCAGTACTTC.

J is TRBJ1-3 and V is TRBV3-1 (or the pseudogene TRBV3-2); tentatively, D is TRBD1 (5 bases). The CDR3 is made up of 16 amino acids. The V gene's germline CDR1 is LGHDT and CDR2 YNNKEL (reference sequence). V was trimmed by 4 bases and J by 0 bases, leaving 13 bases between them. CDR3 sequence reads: CASSRAGLHSGNTIYF. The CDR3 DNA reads TGTGCCAGCAGCCGGGCGGGACTCCACTCTGGAAACACCATATATTTT.

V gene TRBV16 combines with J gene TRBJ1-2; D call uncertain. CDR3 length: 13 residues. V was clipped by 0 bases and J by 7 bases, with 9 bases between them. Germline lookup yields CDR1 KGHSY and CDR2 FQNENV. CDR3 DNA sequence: TGTGCCAGCAGCCAATCGGAGGTTGGTGGCTACACCTTC. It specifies CASSQSEVGGYTF.

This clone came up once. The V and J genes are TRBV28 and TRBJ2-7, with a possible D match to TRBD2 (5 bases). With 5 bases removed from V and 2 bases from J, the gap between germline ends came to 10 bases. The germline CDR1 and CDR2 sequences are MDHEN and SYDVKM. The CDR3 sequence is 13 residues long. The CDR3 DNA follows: TGTGCCAGCAGTATCGGACTCGCCTACGAGCAGTACTTC. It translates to CASSIGLAYEQYF.

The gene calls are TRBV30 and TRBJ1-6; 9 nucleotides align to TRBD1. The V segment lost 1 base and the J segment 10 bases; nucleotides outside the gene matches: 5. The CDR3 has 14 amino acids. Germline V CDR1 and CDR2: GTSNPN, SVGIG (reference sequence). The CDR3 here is CAWSEGQGSSPLHF. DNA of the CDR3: TGTGCCTGGAGTGAGGGACAGGGTAGCTCACCCCTCCACTTT.

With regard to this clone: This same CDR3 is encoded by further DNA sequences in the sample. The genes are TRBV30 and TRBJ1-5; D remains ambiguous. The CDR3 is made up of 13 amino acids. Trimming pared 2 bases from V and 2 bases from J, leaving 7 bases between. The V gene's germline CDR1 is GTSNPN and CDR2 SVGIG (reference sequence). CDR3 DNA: TGTGCCTGGAGTCCGCAGGGCAATCAGCCCCAGCATTTT. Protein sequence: CAWSPQGNQPQHF.

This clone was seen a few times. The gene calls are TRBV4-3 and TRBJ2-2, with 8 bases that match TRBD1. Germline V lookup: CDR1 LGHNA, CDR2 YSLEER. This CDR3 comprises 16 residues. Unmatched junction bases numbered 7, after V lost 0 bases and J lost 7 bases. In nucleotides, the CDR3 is TGCGCCAGCAGCCAAGATTTAGGACAGGGATACGGGGAGCTGTTTTTT. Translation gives CASSQDLGQGYGELFF.

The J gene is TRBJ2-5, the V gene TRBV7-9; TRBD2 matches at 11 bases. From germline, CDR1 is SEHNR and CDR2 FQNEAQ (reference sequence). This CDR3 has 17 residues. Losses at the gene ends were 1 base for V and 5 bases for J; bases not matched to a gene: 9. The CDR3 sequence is CASSLGLAGGGGETQYF. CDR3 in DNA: TGTGCCAGCAGCTTAGGGCTAGCGGGAGGCGGAGGGGAGACCCAGTACTTC.

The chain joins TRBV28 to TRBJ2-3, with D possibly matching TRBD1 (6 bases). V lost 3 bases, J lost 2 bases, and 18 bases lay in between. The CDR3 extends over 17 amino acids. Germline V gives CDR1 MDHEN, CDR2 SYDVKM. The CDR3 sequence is CASSFPPDRFFTDTQYF. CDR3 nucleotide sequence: TGTGCCAGCAGTTTTCCCCCCGACAGGTTTTTCACAGATACGCAGTATTTT.

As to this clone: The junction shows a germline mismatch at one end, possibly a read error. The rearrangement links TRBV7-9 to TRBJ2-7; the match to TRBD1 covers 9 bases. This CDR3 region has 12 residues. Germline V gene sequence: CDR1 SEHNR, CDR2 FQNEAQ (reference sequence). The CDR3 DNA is TGTGCCAGCAGCCCGGGGGACAGGGCCAGCTGGTTC. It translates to CASSPGDRASWF.

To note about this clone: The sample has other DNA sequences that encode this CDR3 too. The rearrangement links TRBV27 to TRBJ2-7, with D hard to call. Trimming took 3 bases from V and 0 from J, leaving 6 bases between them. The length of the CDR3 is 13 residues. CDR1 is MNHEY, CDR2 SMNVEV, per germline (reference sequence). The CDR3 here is CASSFPGSYEQYF. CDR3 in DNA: TGTGCCAGCAGTTTCCCCGGCTCCTACGAGCAGTACTTC.

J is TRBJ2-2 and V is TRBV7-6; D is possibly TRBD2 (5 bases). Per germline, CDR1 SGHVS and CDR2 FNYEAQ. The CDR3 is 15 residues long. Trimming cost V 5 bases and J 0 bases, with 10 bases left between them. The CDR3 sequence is CASSQSGANTGELFF. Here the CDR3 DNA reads TGTGCCAGCAGCCAGAGCGGAGCGAACACCGGGGAGCTGTTTTTT.

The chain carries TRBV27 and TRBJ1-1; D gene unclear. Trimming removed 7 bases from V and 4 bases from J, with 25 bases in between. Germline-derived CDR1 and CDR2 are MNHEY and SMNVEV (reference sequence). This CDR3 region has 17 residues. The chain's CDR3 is CASTPGENAQASTEAFF. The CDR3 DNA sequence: TGTGCCAGCACCCCAGGTGAGAACGCTCAGGCGAGCACTGAAGCTTTCTTT.

This chain's CDR3 is CASSGRGNEQFF. In DNA form, the CDR3 reads TGTGCCAGCAGCGGCCGGGGGAATGAGCAGTTCTTC. The chain carries TRBV7-8 and TRBJ2-1; TRBD2 is a possible D gene (6 bases). CDR3 size: 12 residues. V lost 5 bases to trimming and J lost 7 bases, with 9 bases between them. CDR1 is SGHVS, CDR2 FQNEAQ, per germline.

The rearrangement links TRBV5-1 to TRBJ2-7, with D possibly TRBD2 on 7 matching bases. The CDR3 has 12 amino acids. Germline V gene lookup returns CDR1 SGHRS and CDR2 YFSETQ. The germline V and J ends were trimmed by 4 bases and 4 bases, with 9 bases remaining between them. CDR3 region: CASSRGAYEQYF. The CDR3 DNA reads TGCGCCAGCAGCCGGGGGGCATACGAGCAGTACTTC.

The CDR3 region has the DNA TGTGCCAGCTCACCGGGAGGGGTAAAAGAGACCCAGTACTTC. Protein product: CASSPGGVKETQYF. V and J are TRBV18 and TRBJ2-5, with TRBD2 matching 7 bases. Trimming took 3 bases from V and 3 from J; bases not matched to a gene: 4. CDR3 size: 14 residues. Looked up from germline, CDR1 is KGHSH and CDR2 is LQKENI.

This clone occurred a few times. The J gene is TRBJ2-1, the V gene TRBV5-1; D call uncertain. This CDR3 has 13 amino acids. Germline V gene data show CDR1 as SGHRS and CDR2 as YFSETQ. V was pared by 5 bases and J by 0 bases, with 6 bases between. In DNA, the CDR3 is TGCGCCAGCAGTTCTAGCTCCTACAATGAGCAGTTCTTC. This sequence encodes CASSSSSYNEQFF.

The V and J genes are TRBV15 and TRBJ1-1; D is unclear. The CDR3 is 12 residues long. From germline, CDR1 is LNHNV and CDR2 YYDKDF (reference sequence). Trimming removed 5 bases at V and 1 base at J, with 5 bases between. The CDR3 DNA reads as TGTGCCACCAGCTCCAGGAACACTGAAGCTTTCTTT. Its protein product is CATSSRNTEAFF.

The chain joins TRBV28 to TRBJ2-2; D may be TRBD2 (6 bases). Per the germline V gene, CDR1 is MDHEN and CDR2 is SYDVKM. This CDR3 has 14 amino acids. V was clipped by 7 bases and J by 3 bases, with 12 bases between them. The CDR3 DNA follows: TGTGCCAGCATAGCGGAGAGCCACACCGGGGAGCTGTTTTTT. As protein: CASIAESHTGELFF.

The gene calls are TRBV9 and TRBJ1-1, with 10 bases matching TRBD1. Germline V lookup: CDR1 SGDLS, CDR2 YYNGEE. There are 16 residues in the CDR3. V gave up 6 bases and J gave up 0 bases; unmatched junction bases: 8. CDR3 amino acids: CASTRQGANVNTEAFF. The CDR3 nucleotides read TGTGCCAGCACCCGACAGGGGGCGAATGTGAACACTGAAGCTTTCTTT.

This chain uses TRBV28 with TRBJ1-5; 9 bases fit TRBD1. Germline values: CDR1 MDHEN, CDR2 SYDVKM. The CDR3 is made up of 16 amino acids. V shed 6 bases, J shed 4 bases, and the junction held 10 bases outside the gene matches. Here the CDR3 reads CASSSRGQGLNQPQHF. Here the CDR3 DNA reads TGTGCCAGCAGCTCCAGGGGACAGGGACTGAATCAGCCCCAGCATTTT.

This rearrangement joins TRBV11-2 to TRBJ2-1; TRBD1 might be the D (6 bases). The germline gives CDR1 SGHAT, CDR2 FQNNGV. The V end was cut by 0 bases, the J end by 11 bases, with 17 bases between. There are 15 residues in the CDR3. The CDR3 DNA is TGTGCCAGCAGCTTAGAGCGTACAGGGATAAGTAAGCAGTTCTTC. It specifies CASSLERTGISKQFF.

The CDR3 coding sequence is TGTGCCAGAACCTTAAGGAGGGTAGGAAACAAGCAGTACTTC. Translating it yields CARTLRRVGNKQYF. This chain uses TRBV21-1 with TRBJ2-7; the table's D call, TRBD2, was not checked against the DNA. TRBV21-1 is designated a pseudogene. The CDR3 sequence is 14 residues long.

CDR3 region: CASSVEWGGPNYGYTF. In nucleotides, the CDR3 is TGTGCCAGCAGCGTAGAGTGGGGGGGGCCTAACTATGGCTACACCTTC. The V call is TRBV9, the J call TRBJ1-2, with D perhaps matching TRBD1 (6 bases). Looked up from germline, CDR1 is SGDLS and CDR2 is YYNGEE. The CDR3 totals 16 residues. The ends were cut back, 0 bases at V and 0 bases at J, with 12 bases in the middle.

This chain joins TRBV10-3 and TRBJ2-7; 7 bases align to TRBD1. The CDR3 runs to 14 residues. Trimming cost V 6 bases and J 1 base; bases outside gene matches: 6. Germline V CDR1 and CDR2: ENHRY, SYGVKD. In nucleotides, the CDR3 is TGTGCCATCAGCCACACGACAGGGTCCTACGAGCAGTACTTC. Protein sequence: CAISHTTGSYEQYF.

The CDR3 bases are TGCGCCAGCAGCTTGGTTCTAGCGTCCAACAATGAGCAGTTCTTC. This gives the protein CASSLVLASNNEQFF. This chain uses TRBV5-1 with TRBJ2-1; D perhaps matches TRBD2 (6 bases). Germline lookup yields CDR1 SGHRS and CDR2 YFSETQ. Trimming took 0 bases from V and 5 from J, leaving 12 bases between them. The CDR3 loop spans 15 amino acids.

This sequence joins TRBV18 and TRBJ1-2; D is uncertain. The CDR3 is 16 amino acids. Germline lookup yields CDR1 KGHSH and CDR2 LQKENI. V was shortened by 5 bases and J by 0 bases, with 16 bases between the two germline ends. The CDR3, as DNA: TGTGCCAGCTCAAACCCCCGGGGTGCTGCTAACTATGGCTACACCTTC. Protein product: CASSNPRGAANYGYTF. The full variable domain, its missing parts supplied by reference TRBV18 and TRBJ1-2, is NAGVMQNPRHLVRRRGQEARLRCSPMKGHSHVYWYRQLPEEGLKFMVYLQKENIIDESGMPKERFSAEFPKEGPSILRIQQVVRGDSAAYFCASSNPRGAANYGYTFGSGTRLTVV.

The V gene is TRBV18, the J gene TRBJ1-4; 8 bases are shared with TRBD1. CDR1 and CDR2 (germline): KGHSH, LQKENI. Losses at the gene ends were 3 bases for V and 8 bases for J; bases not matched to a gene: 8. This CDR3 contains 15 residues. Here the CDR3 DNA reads TGTGCCAGCTCACCCCGACAGGGGCAGGGAGAAAAACTGTTTTTT. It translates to CASSPRQGQGEKLFF.

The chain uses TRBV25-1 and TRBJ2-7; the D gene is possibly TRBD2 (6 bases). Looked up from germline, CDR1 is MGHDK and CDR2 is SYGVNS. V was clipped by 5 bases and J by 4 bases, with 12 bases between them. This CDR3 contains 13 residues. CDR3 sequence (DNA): TGTGCCAGCAGTTCTCGGACTACTTACGAGCAGTACTTC. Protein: CASSSRTTYEQYF.